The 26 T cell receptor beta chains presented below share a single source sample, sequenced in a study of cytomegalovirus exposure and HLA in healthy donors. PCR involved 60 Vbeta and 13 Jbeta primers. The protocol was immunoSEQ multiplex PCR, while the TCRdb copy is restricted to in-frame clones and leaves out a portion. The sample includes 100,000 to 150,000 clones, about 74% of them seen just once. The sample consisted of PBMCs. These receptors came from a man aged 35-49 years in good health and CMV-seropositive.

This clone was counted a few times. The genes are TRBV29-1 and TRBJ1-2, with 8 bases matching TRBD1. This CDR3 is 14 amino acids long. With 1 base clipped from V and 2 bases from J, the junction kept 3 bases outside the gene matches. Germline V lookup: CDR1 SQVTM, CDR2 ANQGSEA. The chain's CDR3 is CSVEGTGLNYGYTF. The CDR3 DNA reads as TGCAGCGTTGAAGGGACAGGGCTGAACTATGGCTACACCTTC.

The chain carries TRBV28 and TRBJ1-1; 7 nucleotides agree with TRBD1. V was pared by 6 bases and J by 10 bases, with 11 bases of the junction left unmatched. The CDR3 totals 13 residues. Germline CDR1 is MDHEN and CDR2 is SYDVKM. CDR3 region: CASSLGTVGRAFF. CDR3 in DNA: TGTGCCAGCAGCCTCGGGACAGTCGGACGAGCTTTCTTT.

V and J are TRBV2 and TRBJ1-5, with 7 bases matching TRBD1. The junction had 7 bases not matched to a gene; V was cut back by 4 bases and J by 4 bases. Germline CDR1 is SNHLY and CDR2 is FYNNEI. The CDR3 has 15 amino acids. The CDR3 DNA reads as TGTGCCAGCAGTGGAGGGGACAGCCAAAATCAGCCCCAGCATTTT. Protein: CASSGGDSQNQPQHF.

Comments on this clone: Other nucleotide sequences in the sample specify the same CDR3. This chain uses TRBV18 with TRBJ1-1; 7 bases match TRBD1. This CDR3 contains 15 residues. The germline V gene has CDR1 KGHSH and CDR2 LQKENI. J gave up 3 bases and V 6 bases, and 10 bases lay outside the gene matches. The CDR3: CASSPRQGEYTEAFF. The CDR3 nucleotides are TGTGCCAGCTCCCCTAGACAGGGTGAGTACACTGAAGCTTTCTTT.

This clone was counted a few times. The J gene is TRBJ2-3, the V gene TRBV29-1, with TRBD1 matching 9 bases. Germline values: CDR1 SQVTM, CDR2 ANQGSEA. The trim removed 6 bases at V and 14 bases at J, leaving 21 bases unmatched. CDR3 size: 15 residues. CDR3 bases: TGCAGCGTCATAGAGCGGGACAGGGTTTTCTCCCTCGGGTATTTT. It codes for CSVIERDRVFSLGYF.

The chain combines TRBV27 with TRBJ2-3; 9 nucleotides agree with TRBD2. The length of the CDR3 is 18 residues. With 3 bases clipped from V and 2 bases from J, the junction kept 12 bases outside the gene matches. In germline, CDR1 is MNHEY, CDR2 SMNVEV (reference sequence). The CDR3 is CASSLSFPSGIFTDTQYF. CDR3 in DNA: TGTGCCAGCAGTTTGTCTTTCCCTAGCGGGATCTTCACAGATACGCAGTATTTT.

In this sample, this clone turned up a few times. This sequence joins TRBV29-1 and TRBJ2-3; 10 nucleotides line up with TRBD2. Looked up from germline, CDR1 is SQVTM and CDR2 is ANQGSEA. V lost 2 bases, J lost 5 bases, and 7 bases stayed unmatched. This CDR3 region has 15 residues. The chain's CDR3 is CSVEKSGGAGDTQYF. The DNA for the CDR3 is TGCAGCGTTGAAAAGAGCGGGGGGGCTGGAGATACGCAGTATTTT.

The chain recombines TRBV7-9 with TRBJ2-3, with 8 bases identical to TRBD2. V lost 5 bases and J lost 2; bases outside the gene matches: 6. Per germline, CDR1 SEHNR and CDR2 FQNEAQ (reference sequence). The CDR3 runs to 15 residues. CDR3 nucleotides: TGTGCCAGCAGCCAAAGCGGGGGTAACACAGATACGCAGTATTTT. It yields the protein CASSQSGGNTDTQYF.

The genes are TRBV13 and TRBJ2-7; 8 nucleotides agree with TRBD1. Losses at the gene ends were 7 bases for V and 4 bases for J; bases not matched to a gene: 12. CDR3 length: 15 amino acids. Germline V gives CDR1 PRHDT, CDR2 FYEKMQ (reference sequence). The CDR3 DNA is TGTGCCAGCACCGCGAGTGGACAGGGCTGGTACGAGCAGTACTTC. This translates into CASTASGQGWYEQYF.

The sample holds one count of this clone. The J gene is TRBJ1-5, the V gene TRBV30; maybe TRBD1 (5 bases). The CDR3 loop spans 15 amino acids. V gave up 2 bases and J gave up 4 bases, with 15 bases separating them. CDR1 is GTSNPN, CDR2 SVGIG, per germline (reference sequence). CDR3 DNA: TGTGCCTGGAGTTCTACAGGTACCTTTAATCAGCCCCAGCATTTT. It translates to CAWSSTGTFNQPQHF.

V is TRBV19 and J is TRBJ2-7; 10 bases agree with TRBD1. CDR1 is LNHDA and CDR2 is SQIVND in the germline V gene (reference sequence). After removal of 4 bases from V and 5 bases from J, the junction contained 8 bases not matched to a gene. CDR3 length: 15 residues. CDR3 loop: CASSRTGTGVHEQYF. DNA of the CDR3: TGTGCCAGTAGTAGAACCGGGACAGGGGTACACGAGCAGTACTTC.

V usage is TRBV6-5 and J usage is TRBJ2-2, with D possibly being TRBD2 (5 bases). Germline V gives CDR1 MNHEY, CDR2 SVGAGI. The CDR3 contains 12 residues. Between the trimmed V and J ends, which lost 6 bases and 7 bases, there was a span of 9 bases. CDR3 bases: TGTGCCAGCAGGCCCGGGGTCGGGGAGCTGTTTTTT. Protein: CASRPGVGELFF.

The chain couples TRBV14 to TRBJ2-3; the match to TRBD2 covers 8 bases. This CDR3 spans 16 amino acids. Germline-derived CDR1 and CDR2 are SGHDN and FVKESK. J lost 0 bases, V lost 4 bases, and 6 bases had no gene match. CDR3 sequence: CASSPLAGISTDTQYF. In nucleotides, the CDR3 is TGTGCCAGCAGCCCTTTAGCGGGGATTAGCACAGATACGCAGTATTTT.

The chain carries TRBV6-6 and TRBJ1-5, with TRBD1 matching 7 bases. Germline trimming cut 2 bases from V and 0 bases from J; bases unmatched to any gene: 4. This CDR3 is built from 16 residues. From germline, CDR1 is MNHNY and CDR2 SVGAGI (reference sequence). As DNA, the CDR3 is TGTGCCAGCAGTTACCGGGACAGCTATAGCAATCAGCCCCAGCATTTT. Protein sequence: CASSYRDSYSNQPQHF.

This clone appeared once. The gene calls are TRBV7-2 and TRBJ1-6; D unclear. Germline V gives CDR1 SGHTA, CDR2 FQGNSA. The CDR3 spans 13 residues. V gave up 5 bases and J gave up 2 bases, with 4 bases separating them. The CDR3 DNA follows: TGTGCCAGCAGCCCTCCCTATAATTCACCCCTCCACTTT. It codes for CASSPPYNSPLHF.

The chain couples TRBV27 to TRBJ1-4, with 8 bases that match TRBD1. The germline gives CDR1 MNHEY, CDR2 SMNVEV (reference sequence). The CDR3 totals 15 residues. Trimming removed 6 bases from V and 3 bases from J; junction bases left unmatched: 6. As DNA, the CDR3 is TGTGCCAGCAGCTCACCGGGACAGGCTAATGAAAAACTGTTTTTT. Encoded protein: CASSSPGQANEKLFF.

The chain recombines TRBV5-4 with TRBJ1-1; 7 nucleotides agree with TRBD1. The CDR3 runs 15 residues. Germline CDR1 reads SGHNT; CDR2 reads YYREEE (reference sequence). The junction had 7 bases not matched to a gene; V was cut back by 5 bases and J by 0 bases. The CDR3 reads CASSSGQLLNTEAFF. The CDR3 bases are TGTGCCAGCAGTTCGGGACAGCTTCTGAACACTGAAGCTTTCTTT.

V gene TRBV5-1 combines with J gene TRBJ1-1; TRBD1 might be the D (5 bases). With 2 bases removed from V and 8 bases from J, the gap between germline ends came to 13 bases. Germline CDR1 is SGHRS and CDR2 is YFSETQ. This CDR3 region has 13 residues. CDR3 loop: CASSLSGAQEAFF. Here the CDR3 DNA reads TGCGCCAGCAGCTTAAGTGGGGCCCAAGAAGCTTTCTTT.

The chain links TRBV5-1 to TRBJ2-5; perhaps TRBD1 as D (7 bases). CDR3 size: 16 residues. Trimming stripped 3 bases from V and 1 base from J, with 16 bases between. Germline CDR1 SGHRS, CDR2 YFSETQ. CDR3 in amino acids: CASSSGAGGLQETQYF. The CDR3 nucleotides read TGCGCCAGCAGCTCAGGGGCAGGGGGGCTCCAAGAGACCCAGTACTTC. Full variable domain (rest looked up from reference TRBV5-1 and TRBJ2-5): KAGVTQTPRYLIKTRGQQVTLSCSPISGHRSVSWYQQTPGQGLQFLFEYFSETQRNKGNFPGRFSGRQFSNSRSEMNVSTLELGDSALYLCASSSGAGGLQETQYFGPGTRLLVL.

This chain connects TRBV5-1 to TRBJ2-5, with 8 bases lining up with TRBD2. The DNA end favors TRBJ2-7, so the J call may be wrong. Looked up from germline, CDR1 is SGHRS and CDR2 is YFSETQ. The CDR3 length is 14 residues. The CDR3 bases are TGCGCCAGCAGCACGACTAGCGAATCCTACGAGCAGTACTTC. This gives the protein CASSTTSESYEQYF.

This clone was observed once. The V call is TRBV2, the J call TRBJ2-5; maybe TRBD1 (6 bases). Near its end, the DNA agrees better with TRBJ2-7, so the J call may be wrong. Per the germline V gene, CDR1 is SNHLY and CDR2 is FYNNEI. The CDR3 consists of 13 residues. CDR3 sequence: CASRTGRRHEQYF. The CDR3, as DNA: TGTGCCAGCAGAACAGGGAGAAGGCACGAGCAGTACTTC.

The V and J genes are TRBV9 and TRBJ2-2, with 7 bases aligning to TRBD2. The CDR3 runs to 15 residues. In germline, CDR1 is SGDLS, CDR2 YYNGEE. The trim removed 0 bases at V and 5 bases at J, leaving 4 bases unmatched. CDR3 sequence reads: CASSVASGGTGELFF. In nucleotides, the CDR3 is TGTGCCAGCAGCGTAGCTTCGGGGGGTACCGGGGAGCTGTTTTTT.

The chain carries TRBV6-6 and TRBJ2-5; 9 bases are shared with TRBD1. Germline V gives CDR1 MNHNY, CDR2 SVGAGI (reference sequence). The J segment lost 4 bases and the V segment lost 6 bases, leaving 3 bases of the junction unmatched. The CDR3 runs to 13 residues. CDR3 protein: CASRRDRAETQYF. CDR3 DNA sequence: TGTGCCAGCAGGCGGGACAGGGCAGAGACCCAGTACTTC.

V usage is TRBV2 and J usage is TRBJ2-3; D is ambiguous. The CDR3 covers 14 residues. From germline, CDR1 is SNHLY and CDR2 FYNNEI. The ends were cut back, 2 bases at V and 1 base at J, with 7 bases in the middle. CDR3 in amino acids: CASSEIHRTDTQYF. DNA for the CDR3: TGTGCCAGCAGTGAAATACACCGCACAGATACGCAGTATTTT. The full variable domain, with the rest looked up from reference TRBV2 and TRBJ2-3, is EPEVTQTPSHQVTQMGQEVILRCVPISNHLYFYWYRQILGQKVEFLVSFYNNEISEKSEIFDDQFSVERPDGSNFTLKIRSTKLEDSAMYFCASSEIHRTDTQYFGPGTRLTVL.

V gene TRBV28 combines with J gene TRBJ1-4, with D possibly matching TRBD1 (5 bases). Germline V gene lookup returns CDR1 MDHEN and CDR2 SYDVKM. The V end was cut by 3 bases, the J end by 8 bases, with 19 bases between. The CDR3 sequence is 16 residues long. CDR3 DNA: TGTGCCAGCAGTTTTAGTTGGTTACGAGACAGCGAAAAACTGTTTTTT. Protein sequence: CASSFSWLRDSEKLFF. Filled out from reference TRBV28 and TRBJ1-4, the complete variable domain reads DVKVTQSSRYLVKRTGEKVFLECVQDMDHENMFWYRQDPGLGLRLIYFSYDVKMKEKGDIPEGYSVSREKKERFSLILESASTNQTSMYLCASSFSWLRDSEKLFFGSGTQLSVL.

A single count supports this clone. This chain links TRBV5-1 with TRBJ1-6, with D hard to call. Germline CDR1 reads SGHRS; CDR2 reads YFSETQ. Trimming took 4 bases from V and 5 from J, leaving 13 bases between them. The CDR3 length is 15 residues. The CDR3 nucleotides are TGCGCCAGCAGCCTGGAGGAGGGCAATAATTCACCCCTCCACTTT. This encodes CASSLEEGNNSPLHF.